The next 19 T cell receptor beta chains were all read from a single sample in a study of cytotoxic CD8 clonotypes in ibrutinib-treated CLL. Sequencing used immunoSEQ multiplex PCR; TCRdb keeps in-frame clones, though not all of them. In the table there are some 300,000 clones, about 80% of which are singletons. The sequencing here drew on PBMCs, taken before ibrutinib treatment. The receptors come from a human donor with chronic lymphocytic leukemia.

This chain joins TRBV30 and TRBJ2-2, with D unresolved. Trimming stripped 4 bases from V and 5 bases from J, with 8 bases between. The CDR3 runs 12 residues. Germline V gene sequence: CDR1 GTSNPN, CDR2 SVGIG (reference sequence). CDR3 region: CAWTVGTGELFF. The DNA for the CDR3 is TGTGCCTGGACGGTTGGGACCGGGGAGCTGTTTTTT. Full variable domain (rest looked up from reference TRBV30 and TRBJ2-2): SQTIHQWPATLVQPVGSPLSLECTVEGTSNPNLYWYRQAAGRGLQLLFYSVGIGQISSEVPQNLSASRPQDRQFILSSKKLLLSDSGFYLCAWTVGTGELFFGEGSRLTVL.

The gene calls are TRBV25-1 and TRBJ2-1, with D maybe TRBD2 (6 bases). CDR1 is MGHDK, CDR2 SYGVNS, per germline. The CDR3 is 16 amino acids. Trimming pared 4 bases from V and 0 bases from J, leaving 13 bases between. CDR3 sequence reads: CASSVGGLSSYNEQFF. CDR3 nucleotides: TGTGCCAGCAGTGTTGGCGGACTAAGCTCCTACAATGAGCAGTTCTTC.

The CDR3 loop is CASSAPGVGEGTDTQYF. The CDR3 DNA follows: TGTGCCAGTAGTGCCCCCGGCGTGGGGGAGGGCACAGATACGCAGTATTTT. The chain joins TRBV19 to TRBJ2-3; D is perhaps TRBD2 (6 bases). In germline, CDR1 is LNHDA, CDR2 SQIVND (reference sequence). Trimming pared 5 bases from V and 1 base from J, leaving 19 bases between. The CDR3 length is 17 residues.

The genes are TRBV5-6 and TRBJ2-7; perhaps TRBD2 as D (6 bases). The CDR3 runs 18 residues. Trimming took off 3 bases at V and 3 bases at J, with 25 bases between the two ends. Germline V gene lookup returns CDR1 SGHDT and CDR2 YYEEEE. The CDR3 nucleotides are TGTGCCAGCAGCTCATTGAGCACTAGCATCGGCGGCCTCTACGAGCAGTACTTC. Its protein is CASSSLSTSIGGLYEQYF. Full variable domain (remainder filled in from reference TRBV5-6 and TRBJ2-7): DAGVTQSPTHLIKTRGQQVTLRCSPKSGHDTVSWYQQALGQGPQFIFQYYEEEERQRGNFPDRFSGHQFPNYSSELNVNALLLGDSALYLCASSSLSTSIGGLYEQYFGPGTRLTVT.

The chain has TRBV28 and TRBJ2-1; no clear D. The CDR3 has 11 residues. Germline CDR1 MDHEN, CDR2 SYDVKM. V lost 7 bases and J 7 bases, leaving 8 bases between the germline ends. CDR3 sequence: CASIEGNEQFF. The DNA for the CDR3 is TGTGCCAGCATCGAAGGTAATGAGCAGTTCTTC.

The chain has TRBV2 and TRBJ1-5, with 10 bases that match TRBD1. Trimming at V came to 6 bases and at J to 5 bases, leaving 7 bases not matched to a gene. Germline lookup yields CDR1 SNHLY and CDR2 FYNNEI. There are 15 residues in the CDR3. Written as DNA, the CDR3 is TGTGCCAGCAGCGCCTTGGACAGGGGGTATCAGCCCCAGCATTTT. Translated, it gives CASSALDRGYQPQHF.

The chain employs TRBV10-3 and TRBJ2-3, with a weak D call TRBD2 (5 bases). The CDR3 is 16 amino acids. Trimming removed 0 bases from V and 6 bases from J, with 16 bases in between. Germline V gene data show CDR1 as ENHRY and CDR2 as SYGVKD. The CDR3 loop is CAISESPTTGPDTQYF. The DNA of the CDR3 is TGTGCCATCAGTGAGTCGCCGACTACCGGTCCCGATACGCAGTATTTT.

This clone was counted a single time. This rearrangement joins TRBV27 to TRBJ1-3; tentative D call: TRBD1 (5 bases). The CDR3 totals 17 residues. Per the germline V gene, CDR1 is MNHEY and CDR2 is SMNVEV (reference sequence). Trimming cost V 5 bases and J 7 bases, with 24 bases left between them. Written as DNA, the CDR3 is TGTGCCAGCAGTGCCCAGGCTACAGGTCTTATCTCGAACACCATATATTTT. Its translation: CASSAQATGLISNTIYF.

The chain combines TRBV29-1 with TRBJ2-3, with 10 bases lining up with TRBD2. The germline CDR1 and CDR2 sequences are SQVTM and ANQGSEA. V shed 2 bases and J 6 bases; nucleotides not matched to a gene: 14. The CDR3 covers 17 residues. CDR3 sequence: CSVERGPWLAGADTQYF. CDR3 coding DNA: TGCAGCGTTGAAAGAGGACCGTGGCTAGCGGGAGCGGATACGCAGTATTTT.

The J gene is TRBJ1-1, the V gene TRBV5-1; the D is unclear. The CDR3 extends over 14 amino acids. Trimming pared 4 bases from V and 1 base from J, leaving 11 bases between. Germline CDR1 SGHRS, CDR2 YFSETQ. The CDR3 DNA is TGCGCCAGCAGCCTCGCTCGCCCGAACACTGAAGCTTTCTTT. It specifies CASSLARPNTEAFF.

The J gene is TRBJ1-1, the V gene TRBV4-2; no clear D gene. Trimming cost V 3 bases and J 6 bases, with 8 bases left between them. The CDR3 has 12 amino acids. Germline V gene data show CDR1 as LGHNA and CDR2 as YNFKEQ. In nucleotides, the CDR3 is TGTGCCAGCAGCCACCTCCGCTCTGAAGCTTTCTTT. It yields the protein CASSHLRSEAFF.

On this clone: The junction and the germline gene differ at one end; a read error may be behind it. This sequence joins TRBV4-2 and TRBJ2-1; D possibly corresponds to TRBD2 (5 bases). The CDR3 is 12 residues long. Germline V gene data show CDR1 as LGHNA and CDR2 as YNFKEQ. The DNA of the CDR3 is TGTGCCAGCAGCCAAGAACTAGGTCCAAAGCTCTTC. It translates to CASSQELGPKLF.

This chain connects TRBV27 to TRBJ2-7, with 7 bases aligning to TRBD1. Germline CDR1 and CDR2: MNHEY and SMNVEV (reference sequence). Trimming cost V 3 bases and J 6 bases; bases outside gene matches: 11. The CDR3 totals 15 residues. Here the CDR3 reads CASSFDTGALREQYF. CDR3 in DNA: TGTGCCAGCAGTTTTGATACAGGGGCCTTGCGCGAGCAGTACTTC.

The rearrangement uses TRBV19 and TRBJ2-7, with 11 bases lining up with TRBD1. J gave up 5 bases and V 4 bases, and 4 bases lay outside the gene matches. The CDR3 contains 14 residues. CDR1 LNHDA and CDR2 SQIVND come from the germline V gene (reference sequence). DNA of the CDR3: TGTGCCAGTAGTACCTGGACAGGGGGCGACGAGCAGTACTTC. It translates to CASSTWTGGDEQYF.

The chain combines TRBV4-3 with TRBJ2-5; D gene uncertain. V was trimmed by 0 bases and J by 5 bases, leaving 10 bases between them. The CDR3 is made up of 14 amino acids. Germline V gene data show CDR1 as LGHNA and CDR2 as YSLEER. This chain's CDR3 is CASSQDRLRETQYF. In DNA form, the CDR3 reads TGCGCCAGCAGCCAAGACCGGCTCCGGGAGACCCAGTACTTC.

CDR3 nucleotides: TGTGCCAGTAGTATAGGAGGGCTTGCGTCCGAGCAGTACTTC. This encodes CASSIGGLASEQYF. This chain uses TRBV19 with TRBJ2-7; a possible D gene is TRBD2 (5 bases). V was pared by 1 base and J by 6 bases, with 13 bases between. Germline CDR1 reads LNHDA; CDR2 reads SQIVND (reference sequence). CDR3 size: 14 residues.

The chain couples TRBV7-2 to TRBJ1-1; unclear D gene. Looked up from germline, CDR1 is SGHTA and CDR2 is FQGNSA. CDR3 length: 14 amino acids. Trimming took 2 bases from V and 3 from J, leaving 10 bases between them. The CDR3 DNA reads TGTGCCAGCAGCTTATTGGTAGAGCACACTGAAGCTTTCTTT. Protein: CASSLLVEHTEAFF.

The CDR3 region is CASSQPLPNEQFF. The CDR3 DNA is TGTGCCAGTAGCCAACCTTTACCCAATGAGCAGTTCTTC. The rearrangement links TRBV19 to TRBJ2-1; D unclear. This CDR3 is 13 amino acids long. V was trimmed by 6 bases and J by 6 bases, leaving 12 bases between them. CDR1 is LNHDA and CDR2 is SQIVND in the germline V gene (reference sequence).

This clone was observed once. The chain uses TRBV9 and TRBJ2-5; unclear D gene. V was shortened by 0 bases and J by 3 bases, with 9 bases between the two germline ends. This CDR3 spans 14 amino acids. Germline V gene data show CDR1 as SGDLS and CDR2 as YYNGEE. The CDR3 region has the DNA TGTGCCAGCAGCGTAGGTCCTGGGAAAGAGACCCAGTACTTC. Encoded protein: CASSVGPGKETQYF.